This T cell receptor (beta chain) was identified in a study of blood T cell repertoires in COVID-19. The CDR3 is made up of 14 amino acids. V shed 4 bases, J shed 7 bases, and the junction held 5 bases outside the gene matches. The V gene's germline CDR1 is LGHDT and CDR2 YNNKEL (reference sequence). Clones were read by immunoSEQ multiplex PCR, and TCRdb kept only the in-frame ones, dropping some. This sample has about 70,000 clones, with around 86% found just once. Sequenced input: peripheral blood. This TCR came from a man aged 50 to 60 with active COVID-19. This chain uses TRBV3-1 (or the pseudogene TRBV3-2) with TRBJ1-5; 9 bases are a match to TRBD1. The DNA of the CDR3 is TGTGCCAGCAGCCTACAGGGGGCCCGGCAGCCCCAGCATTTT. Encoded protein: CASSLQGARQPQHF.